Below are 20 T cell receptor beta chains sequenced from a single sample in a study of immune heterogeneity within non-small cell lung tumors. Template input was genomic DNA from bulk tumor (around 600 ng per sample). Several spatially distant biopsies were obtained per primary tumor intraoperatively. Enrolled individuals presented with untreated, newly diagnosed non-small cell lung cancer and received curative surgery. TCR beta CDR3 was amplified by multiplex PCR using 32 V and 13 J primers. TCRdb recomputed calls from the multiplex PCR reads with MiXCR, one row per CDR3 protein. The sample comprises 30,000 to 40,000 distinct CDR3 sequences, 28% of which are singletons, and 3% to 4.5% rests with the top ten. Sample: lung tumor tissue. These receptors were taken from a man aged 35-49 years with non-small cell lung cancer.

With respect to this clonotype: It may be a read error: a sequence one base away is much more abundant. The genes are TRBV4-1 and TRBJ1-5; D is uncertain. This CDR3 spans 15 amino acids. Germline CDR1 reads MGHRA; CDR2 reads YSYEKL. Here the CDR3 reads CASSQVPDTDQPKHF. In DNA, the CDR3 is TGCGCCAGCAGCCAAGTCCCAGACACAGATCAGCCCAAGCATTTT.

V and J are TRBV7-8 and TRBJ2-5, with D possibly being TRBD2 (7 bases). The CDR3 totals 18 residues. Germline CDR1 is SGHVS and CDR2 is FQNEAQ. V shed 1 base and J shed 5 bases, with 23 bases lying between them. CDR3 nucleotide sequence: TGTGCCAGCAGCTTAGTAGGGGGGGCGGCGGGAGAGCGGGAGACCCAGTACTTC. This encodes CASSLVGGAAGERETQYF.

The CDR3 is CASSPGDYGYTF. CDR3 nucleotide sequence: TGTGCCAGCAGCCCCGGCGACTATGGCTACACCTTC. This sequence joins TRBV3-1 and TRBJ1-2, with D unclear. This CDR3 is built from 12 residues. Germline V gene lookup returns CDR1 LGHDT and CDR2 YNNKEL (reference sequence). Trimming left V 4 bases short and J 3 bases short, with 6 bases between.

Details on this clonotype: It may be a read error: a sequence one base away is much more abundant. Here the CDR3 omits its conserved ending phenylalanine or tryptophan, so a read error is the likely source. The J gene is TRBJ1-3, the V gene TRBV19; no reliable D call. The V end lost 6 bases, the J end lost 4 bases, and 10 bases lay between the germline ends. The CDR3 is 13 amino acids. The germline CDR1 and CDR2 sequences are LNHDA and SQIVND (reference sequence). CDR3 sequence: CASSTVNGNTIYL. The CDR3 DNA reads as TGTGCCAGTAGCACCGTAAACGGAAACACCATATATCTT.

This clonotype has a count of ten or more. The chain carries TRBV28 and TRBJ1-6, with D unresolved. The CDR3 has 12 amino acids. Trimming took 4 bases from V and 9 from J, leaving 7 bases between them. Germline V lookup: CDR1 MDHEN, CDR2 SYDVKM. CDR3 in DNA: TGTGCCAGCAGTTCGATAGGTTCACCCCTCCACTTT. This translates into CASSSIGSPLHF.

Many counts were recorded for this clonotype. The chain is built from TRBV2 and TRBJ2-3; D is uncertain. Germline assignment: CDR1 SNHLY and CDR2 FYNNEI. This CDR3 has 14 residues. The V gene lost 5 bases and the J gene lost 2 bases, with 11 bases spanning the gap. This chain's CDR3 is CASSPPDYTDTQYF. The CDR3, as DNA: TGTGCCAGCAGTCCCCCAGATTACACAGATACGCAGTATTTT.

The rearrangement joins TRBV29-1 to TRBJ1-2; 8 bases are shared with TRBD1. Germline V CDR1 and CDR2: SQVTM, ANQGSEA. J lost 8 bases, V lost 5 bases, and 4 bases had no gene match. The CDR3 is 11 residues long. The CDR3 DNA reads as TGCAGCGTTTGGACAGGGAACGGCTACACCTTC. Amino acids: CSVWTGNGYTF.

The chain couples TRBV6-9 to TRBJ1-1; D might be TRBD1 (5 bases). The CDR3 runs to 15 residues. V was trimmed by 3 bases and J by 11 bases, leaving 22 bases between them. Germline values: CDR1 MNHGY, CDR2 SVAAGI. CDR3: CASSYWTWGETYAFF. In DNA, the CDR3 is TGTGCCAGCAGTTACTGGACTTGGGGGGAGACTTATGCTTTCTTT.

V and J are TRBV5-1 and TRBJ1-3; perhaps TRBD1 as D (6 bases). The CDR3 extends over 15 amino acids. Looked up from germline, CDR1 is SGHRS and CDR2 is YFSETQ. V was pared by 4 bases and J by 3 bases, with 14 bases between. This CDR3 is CASSLEGGRGNTIYF. CDR3 DNA sequence: TGCGCCAGCAGCCTGGAAGGGGGTCGTGGAAACACCATATATTTT. The whole variable domain, filled in from reference TRBV5-1 and TRBJ1-3, reads KAGVTQTPRYLIKTRGQQVTLSCSPISGHRSVSWYQQTPGQGLQFLFEYFSETQRNKGNFPGRFSGRQFSNSRSEMNVSTLELGDSALYLCASSLEGGRGNTIYFGEGSWLTVV.

This clonotype has a handful of counts. The J gene is TRBJ2-3, the V gene TRBV4-1; 14 bases are a match to TRBD2. The CDR3 covers 20 residues. V lost 2 bases to trimming and J lost 0 bases; unmatched junction nucleotides: 10. Germline CDR1 MGHRA, CDR2 YSYEKL. This chain's CDR3 is CASSQRVGTSGSISTDTQYF. For the CDR3, the DNA is TGCGCCAGCAGCCAAAGGGTTGGGACTAGCGGGAGTATTAGCACAGATACGCAGTATTTT.

This clonotype was recorded a few times. The chain joins TRBV29-1 to TRBJ1-3; 8 bases line up with TRBD1. V was clipped by 2 bases and J by 0 bases; unmatched bases: 6. Per germline, CDR1 SQVTM and CDR2 ANQGSEA. The CDR3 has 16 residues. The CDR3 DNA follows: TGCAGCGTTGAACCTGAAGGGACAGGCTCTGGAAACACCATATATTTT. This encodes CSVEPEGTGSGNTIYF.

At least ten counts were recorded for this clonotype. The chain combines TRBV12-3 or TRBV12-4 with TRBJ2-3, with unresolved D. The length of the CDR3 is 14 residues. V gave up 2 bases and J gave up 6 bases, with 12 bases separating them. The CDR3 bases are TGTGCCAGCAGTTTAAGTGGGCAGGATGATACGCAGTATTTT. Protein product: CASSLSGQDDTQYF.

This clonotype occurred many times. The rearrangement joins TRBV6-5 to TRBJ1-2, with a weak D call TRBD1 (6 bases). Trimming stripped 2 bases from V and 6 bases from J, with 16 bases between. This CDR3 contains 15 residues. The V gene's germline CDR1 is MNHEY and CDR2 SVGAGI. The CDR3, as DNA: TGTGCCAGCAGTTACGACAGGCAGACTACCCATGGCTACACCTTC. Protein: CASSYDRQTTHGYTF.

This clonotype was picked up many times. The chain couples TRBV20-1 to TRBJ2-7; 10 bases are shared with TRBD2. V shed 5 bases, J shed 4 bases, and the junction held 11 bases outside the gene matches. Germline loops: CDR1 DFQATT, CDR2 SNEGSKA (reference sequence). The CDR3 extends over 15 amino acids. The CDR3 sequence: CSASPTSGKIYEQYF. DNA of the CDR3: TGCAGTGCTTCGCCCACTAGCGGGAAAATTTACGAGCAGTACTTC.

A word on this clonotype: This clone may be a read error of a much larger clone one base away. The J gene is TRBJ2-5, the V gene TRBV19; the match to TRBD1 covers 7 bases. The CDR3 extends over 14 amino acids. From germline, CDR1 is LNHDA and CDR2 SQIVND (reference sequence). In DNA, the CDR3 is TGTGCCAGTAGGGCTGACAGGGCTTCTAAGACCCATTACTTC. As protein: CASRADRASKTHYF.

This clonotype was observed many times. V usage is TRBV10-1 and J usage is TRBJ2-1, with 10 bases aligning to TRBD2. The length of the CDR3 is 16 residues. V was pared by 3 bases and J by 8 bases, with 10 bases of the junction left unmatched. The germline V gene has CDR1 WNHNN and CDR2 SYGVQD (reference sequence). CDR3 DNA: TGCGCCAGCAGTGAAAGTCGAAGCGGGAGGGCCTATGAGCAGTTCTTC. The encoded protein is CASSESRSGRAYEQFF.

This clonotype appeared many times. The chain is built from TRBV30 and TRBJ1-3; 10 bases line up with TRBD1. Germline V lookup: CDR1 GTSNPN, CDR2 SVGIG (reference sequence). CDR3 size: 12 residues. V shed 8 bases and J 5 bases; nucleotides not matched to a gene: 3. This CDR3 is CAVGQGRNTIYF. The DNA of the CDR3 is TGTGCCGTGGGACAGGGGAGAAACACCATATATTTT.

This clonotype was recorded a few times. The chain is built from TRBV18 and TRBJ2-1, with 10 bases lining up with TRBD2. The trim removed 0 bases at V and 6 bases at J, leaving 5 bases unmatched. This CDR3 contains 16 residues. Germline V CDR1 and CDR2: KGHSH, LQKENI. CDR3 loop: CASSPPIRTSGNEQFF. CDR3 DNA sequence: TGTGCCAGCTCACCACCGATCAGGACTAGCGGCAATGAGCAGTTCTTC.

With regard to this clonotype: A read error is possible here, since a much larger clone lies one base away. V usage is TRBV12-3 or TRBV12-4 and J usage is TRBJ1-1; 9 bases fit TRBD1. This CDR3 has 14 amino acids. The chain's CDR3 is CASRPGTGNNEAFF. CDR3 DNA: TGTGCCAGCAGACCCGGGACAGGGAACAATGAAGCTTTCTTT.

The gene calls are TRBV10-1 and TRBJ2-2; no reliable D call. This CDR3 comprises 14 residues. Looked up from germline, CDR1 is WNHNN and CDR2 is SYGVQD (reference sequence). V was shortened by 3 bases and J by 2 bases, with 7 bases between the two germline ends. CDR3: CASSEGGNTGELFF. The CDR3 bases are TGCGCCAGCAGTGAAGGTGGAAACACCGGGGAGCTGTTTTTT.